These 8 T cell receptor beta chains were sequenced from one sample in a study of shared clonotypes between healthy human individuals. Positively selected for CCR7, the CD45RO-negative cells used as naive CD8 cells excluded terminally differentiated effector memory CD45RA+ cells. Data came from immunoSEQ multiplex PCR; TCRdb stores just in-frame clones and leaves some out. The sample has around 1.9 million clones, about 92% seen once; the top ten hold 1.5% to 2%. Sequencing input: naive CD8+ T cells from PBMCs. These receptors were obtained from a young man in good health. Some clones in this sample may be carry-over from other donors' samples.

This chain joins TRBV11-2 and TRBJ2-2; D call uncertain. The ends were cut back, 3 bases at V and 3 bases at J, with 5 bases in the middle. CDR3 length: 13 residues. Germline CDR1 SGHAT, CDR2 FQNNGV. The CDR3 reads CASSFGDTGELFF. In nucleotides, the CDR3 is TGTGCCAGCAGCTTCGGCGACACCGGGGAGCTGTTTTTT.

This chain connects TRBV6-6 to TRBJ2-7; D might be TRBD2 (6 bases). The germline V gene has CDR1 MNHNY and CDR2 SVGAGI (reference sequence). The CDR3 runs to 14 residues. V lost 1 base to trimming and J lost 5 bases, with 12 bases between them. CDR3 region: CASSYLPGGNEQYF. The CDR3 nucleotides read TGTGCCAGCAGTTACTTGCCCGGGGGAAACGAGCAGTACTTC.

The V and J genes are TRBV4-3 and TRBJ2-7; tentative D call: TRBD2 (5 bases). Germline V lookup: CDR1 LGHNA, CDR2 YSLEER. V was trimmed by 1 base and J by 6 bases, leaving 19 bases between them. CDR3 length: 16 residues. CDR3 in amino acids: CASSQVGKEGGGEQYF. In nucleotides, the CDR3 is TGCGCCAGCAGCCAAGTAGGGAAGGAAGGAGGTGGCGAGCAGTACTTC.

The CDR3 DNA is TGTGCCAGCAGCGGCTTGGACAGGGGGGCAATCTCCTACGAGCAGTACTTC. As protein: CASSGLDRGAISYEQYF. J is TRBJ2-7 and V is TRBV5-8, with 10 bases aligning to TRBD1. Germline values: CDR1 SGHTS, CDR2 YDEGEE. The CDR3 totals 17 residues. Trimming cost V 4 bases and J 0 bases; bases outside gene matches: 10.

The V and J genes are TRBV29-1 and TRBJ2-2; 8 bases map to TRBD1. The CDR3 extends over 14 amino acids. V shed 2 bases and J 6 bases; nucleotides not matched to a gene: 5. Germline V lookup: CDR1 SQVTM, CDR2 ANQGSEA. CDR3 bases: TGCAGCGTTGAAAGGAGACAGGGGTCCGGGGAGCTGTTTTTT. This translates into CSVERRQGSGELFF.

The chain recombines TRBV19 with TRBJ2-7, with TRBD1 as a possible D gene (5 bases). Germline CDR1 LNHDA, CDR2 SQIVND (reference sequence). Trimming pared 3 bases from V and 6 bases from J, leaving 9 bases between. The CDR3 has 12 residues. CDR3 DNA sequence: TGTGCCAGTAGTATGGGGCTCGCCGAGCAGTACTTC. Protein product: CASSMGLAEQYF.

This chain joins TRBV5-5 and TRBJ2-2; weak D call: TRBD1 (6 bases). Trimming cost V 7 bases and J 0 bases, with 16 bases left between them. Germline values: CDR1 SGHKS, CDR2 YYEKEE (reference sequence). This CDR3 is built from 16 residues. The CDR3, as DNA: TGTGCCAGCGGCGTCAGGGGACCTTCGAACACCGGGGAGCTGTTTTTT. Residues: CASGVRGPSNTGELFF.

The rearrangement uses TRBV5-4 and TRBJ1-1, with 9 bases identical to TRBD1. The V gene end was trimmed by 4 bases and the J gene end by 3 bases; junction bases not matched to a gene: 7. Germline loops: CDR1 SGHNT, CDR2 YYREEE (reference sequence). The CDR3 runs 15 residues. The CDR3 reads CASSGGTGGHTEAFF. CDR3 in DNA: TGTGCCAGCAGCGGGGGAACAGGGGGCCACACTGAAGCTTTCTTT.